This T cell receptor (beta chain) was obtained from a study of response to subunit inactivated influenza vaccine (dated by TCRdb to 2016 to 2018). In the study overall: Deep quantitative profiling of the T cell receptor repertoire was used in the study to follow responses to a trivalent subunit inactivated influenza vaccine.

Trimming takes 6 bases from V and 0 bases from J, and the germline ends sit 14 bases apart. CDR1 SQVTM and CDR2 ANQGSEA are derived from the germline V gene. The CDR3 spans 14 residues, from the cysteine through the phenylalanine. The DNA shown is the 42-base CDR3, in frame from base 1. The paper's findings and limits, for the study overall: According to the authors, only a limited number of new T cells may be recruited by each seasonal influenza vaccination.

As for this clonotype: Its antigen is unknown. One base away there is no much larger clone; base qualities are not given.

Library preparation was by RT-PCR. Sequencer: Illumina HiSeq 2500. The public reads were quality trimmed at Q25 with fastp and then assembled into clones with MiXCR by TCRdb, keeping productive beta chains. Rows with one shared CDR3 protein collapse into an entry with the most common genes and DNA. The sample table holds roughly 790,000 distinct CDR3 sequences, of which less than 25% were seen once. The ten largest clones take up more than 8.5% of the sample. This TCR was recovered from a man over 45 who received an inactivated influenza vaccine. Donor details come from another sample of the same person, matched by shared clones. The sequences come from PBMCs from blood, collected less than 6 days after vaccination. The chain links TRBV29-1 with TRBJ2-5; no D segment can be confidently identified. In nucleotides, the sequence is TGCAGCGTCCCGGGCCCATTGTACCAAGAGACCCAGTACTTC. Its amino acids are CSVPGPLYQETQYF.